This T cell receptor (beta chain) appears in the sequencing data of a study of blood T cell repertoires in COVID-19 (dated by TCRdb to about 2020). Notes on the research overall: Samples covering the acute and convalescent phases of COVID-19 were provided by collaborators in the United States, Italy and Spain. The dataset comprised deeply sampled blood TCRbeta repertoires from subjects exposed to, actively infected with, or recovered from COVID-19. Samples came from the ongoing ImmuneRACE study (first 160 participants) plus 1,254 subjects from 6 global collaborators. The prospective study material was composed of cDNA or gDNA derived from T cells, B-cell-depleted T cells, or PBMCs. The repertoires were released in a freely available public database intended as a resource for research on the immune response to SARS-CoV-2. Where available, HLA class I and class II types were obtained from metadata supplied by the sample provider rather than from assay-based typing. Nearly every sample came with metadata listing a de-identified subject ID, COVID-19 status, age in years and sex. What the work shows at the level of the full study, not this receptor alone: Clinical and demographic metadata were provided uncurated, with the amount varying by source and participant.

Worth noting for this clone: Its antigen remains unidentified. No base quality values were provided; no much bigger clone lies one nucleotide off.

TCRbeta CDR3 regions were amplified from genomic DNA by means of the immunoSEQ Assay, a bias-controlled multiplex PCR. The authors' analysis ran thus. Nucleated cell counts per sample were estimated from amplification of reference gene primers within the assay. Sequence reads were collapsed and filtered to measure the absolute abundance of every unique TCRbeta CDR3 rearrangement. For each sample, productive Simpson clonality was calculated as the square root of Simpson's diversity index over productive rearrangements. TCRdb took over this immuneACCESS table, retaining in-frame rearrangements with V and J assigned. Such tables are incomplete; in checked studies, under half of the missing clones stem from an unresolved V gene, and the remainder is unexplained. That table supplies the V and J calls and clone size; D and trimming were determined from the DNA. The sample table shows 49,000 or so clones, and 88% are seen once. The top ten hold less than 9% of the sample.

Collaborating institutions collected whole blood in K2EDTA tubes following their own protocols. For TCRbeta analysis, collaborators shipped samples as frozen whole blood, isolated PBMCs, or DNA extracted from either of those sample types. The germline V gene gives CDR1 as SGHTA and CDR2 as FQGNSA. CDR3 length: 18 amino acids, cysteine to phenylalanine. The read is trimmed to its CDR3 DNA, 54 bases read in frame from base 1. Cut back by 5 bases and 5 bases, the V and J ends lie 22 bases apart. The receptor was derived from a man over 45 with acute or convalescent COVID-19. The source material was peripheral blood. Rearrangement joined TRBV7-2 to TRBJ1-6, with the identity of the D gene unclear. The sequence in DNA is TGTGCCAGCAGCGCTAGGCGGGTCGGGGTAGGGAATAATTCACCCCTCCACTTT. Its translation is CASSARRVGVGNNSPLHF.